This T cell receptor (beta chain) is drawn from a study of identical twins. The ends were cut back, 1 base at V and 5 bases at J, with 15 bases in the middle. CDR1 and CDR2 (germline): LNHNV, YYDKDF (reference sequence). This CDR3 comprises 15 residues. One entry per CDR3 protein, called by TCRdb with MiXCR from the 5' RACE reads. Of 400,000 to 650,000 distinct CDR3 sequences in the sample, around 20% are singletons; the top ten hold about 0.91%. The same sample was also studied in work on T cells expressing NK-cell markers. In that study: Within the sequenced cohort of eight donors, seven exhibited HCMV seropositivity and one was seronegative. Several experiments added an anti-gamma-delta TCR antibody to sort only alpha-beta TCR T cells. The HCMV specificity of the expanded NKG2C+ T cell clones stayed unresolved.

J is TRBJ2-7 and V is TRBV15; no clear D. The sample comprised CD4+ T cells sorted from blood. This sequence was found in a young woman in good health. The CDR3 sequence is CATSRVPGIVDEQYF. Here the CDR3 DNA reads TGTGCCACCAGCAGAGTGCCAGGCATCGTCGACGAGCAGTACTTC.